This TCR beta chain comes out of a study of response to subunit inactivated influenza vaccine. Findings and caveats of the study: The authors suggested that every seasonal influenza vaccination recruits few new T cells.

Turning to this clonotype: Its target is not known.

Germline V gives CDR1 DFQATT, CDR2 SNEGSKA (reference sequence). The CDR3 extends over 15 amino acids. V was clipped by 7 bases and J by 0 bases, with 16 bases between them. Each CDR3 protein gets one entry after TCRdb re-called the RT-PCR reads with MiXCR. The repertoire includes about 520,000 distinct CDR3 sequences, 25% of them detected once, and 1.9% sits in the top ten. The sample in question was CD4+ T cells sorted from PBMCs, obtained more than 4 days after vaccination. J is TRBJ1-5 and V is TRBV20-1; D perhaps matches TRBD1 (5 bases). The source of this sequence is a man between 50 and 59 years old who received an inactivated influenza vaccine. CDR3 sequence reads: CSVMSGTGSNQPQHF. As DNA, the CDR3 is TGCAGTGTTATGTCCGGGACGGGTAGCAATCAGCCCCAGCATTTT.